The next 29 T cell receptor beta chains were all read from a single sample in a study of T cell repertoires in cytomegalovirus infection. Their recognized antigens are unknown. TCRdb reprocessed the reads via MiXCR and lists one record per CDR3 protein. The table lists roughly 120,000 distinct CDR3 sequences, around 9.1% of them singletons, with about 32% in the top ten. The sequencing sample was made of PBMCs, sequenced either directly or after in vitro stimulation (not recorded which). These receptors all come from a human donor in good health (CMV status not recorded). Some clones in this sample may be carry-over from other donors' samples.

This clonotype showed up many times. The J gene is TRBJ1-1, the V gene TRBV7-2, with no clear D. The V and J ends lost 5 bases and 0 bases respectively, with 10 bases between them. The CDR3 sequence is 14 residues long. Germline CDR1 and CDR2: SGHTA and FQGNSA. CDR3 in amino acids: CASSPLQVNTEAFF. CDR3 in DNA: TGTGCCAGCAGCCCCCTCCAGGTGAACACTGAAGCTTTCTTT. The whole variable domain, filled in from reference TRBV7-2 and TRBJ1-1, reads GAGVSQSPSNKVTEKGKDVELRCDPISGHTALYWYRQSLGQGLEFLIYFQGNSAPDKSGLPSDRFSAERTGGSVSTLTIQRTQQEDSAVYLCASSPLQVNTEAFFGQGTRLTVV.

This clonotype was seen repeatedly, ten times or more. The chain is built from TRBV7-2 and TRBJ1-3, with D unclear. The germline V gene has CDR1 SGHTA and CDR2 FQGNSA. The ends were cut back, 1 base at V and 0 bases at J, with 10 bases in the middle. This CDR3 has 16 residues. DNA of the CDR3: TGTGCCAGCAGCTTAGTGGGCGGACCCTCTGGAAACACCATATATTTT. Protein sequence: CASSLVGGPSGNTIYF. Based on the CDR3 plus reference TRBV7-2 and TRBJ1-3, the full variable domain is GAGVSQSPSNKVTEKGKDVELRCDPISGHTALYWYRQSLGQGLEFLIYFQGNSAPDKSGLPSDRFSAERTGGSVSTLTIQRTQQEDSAVYLCASSLVGGPSGNTIYFGEGSWLTVV.

Written as DNA, the CDR3 is TGTGCCAGTAGTATAGAGGGCAGCCCCTACGAGCAGTACGTC. This gives the protein CASSIEGSPYEQYV. The chain recombines TRBV19 with TRBJ2-7; D unclear. This CDR3 is 14 amino acids long. The germline CDR1 and CDR2 sequences are LNHDA and SQIVND (reference sequence). Between the trimmed V and J ends, which lost 0 bases and 2 bases, there was a span of 8 bases.

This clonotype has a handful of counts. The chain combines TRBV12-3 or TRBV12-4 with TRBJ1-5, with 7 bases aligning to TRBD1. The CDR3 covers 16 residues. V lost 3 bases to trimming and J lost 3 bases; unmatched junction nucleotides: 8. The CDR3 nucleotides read TGTGCCAGCAGTTTGGTTGACAGGGTAAACAATCAGCCCCAGCATTTT. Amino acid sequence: CASSLVDRVNNQPQHF.

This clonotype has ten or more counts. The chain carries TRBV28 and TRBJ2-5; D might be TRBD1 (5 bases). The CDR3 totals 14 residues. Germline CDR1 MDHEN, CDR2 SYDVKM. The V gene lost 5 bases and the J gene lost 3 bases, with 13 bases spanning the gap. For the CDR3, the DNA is TGTGCCAGCAGTCAAGACAGCCGTAAAGAGACCCAGTACTTC. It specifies CASSQDSRKETQYF.

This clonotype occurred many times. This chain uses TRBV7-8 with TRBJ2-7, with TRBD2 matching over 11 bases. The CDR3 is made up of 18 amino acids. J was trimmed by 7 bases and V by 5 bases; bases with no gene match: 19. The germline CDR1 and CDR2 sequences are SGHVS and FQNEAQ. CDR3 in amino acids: CASSARLGASGRLREQYF. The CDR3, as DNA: TGTGCCAGCAGCGCTAGATTGGGTGCTAGCGGGAGGCTTCGTGAGCAGTACTTC.

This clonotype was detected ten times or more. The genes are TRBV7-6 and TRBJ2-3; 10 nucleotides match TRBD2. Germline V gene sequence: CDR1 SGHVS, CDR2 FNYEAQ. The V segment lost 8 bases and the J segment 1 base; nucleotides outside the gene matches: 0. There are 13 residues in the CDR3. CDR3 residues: CASLAGGTDTQYF. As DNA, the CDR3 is TGTGCCAGCCTAGCGGGGGGCACAGATACGCAGTATTTT.

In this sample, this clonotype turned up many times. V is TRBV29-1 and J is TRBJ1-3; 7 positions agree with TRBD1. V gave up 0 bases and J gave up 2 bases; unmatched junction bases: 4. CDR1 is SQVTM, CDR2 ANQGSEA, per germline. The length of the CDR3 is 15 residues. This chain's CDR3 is CSVEEKTGTGNTIYF. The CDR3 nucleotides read TGCAGCGTTGAAGAAAAGACAGGGACTGGAAACACCATATATTTT.

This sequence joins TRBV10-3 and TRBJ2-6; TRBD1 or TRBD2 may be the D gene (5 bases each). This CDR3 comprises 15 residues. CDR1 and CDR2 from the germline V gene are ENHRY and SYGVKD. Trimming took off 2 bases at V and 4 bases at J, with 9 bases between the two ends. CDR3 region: CAISEGTEGANVLTF. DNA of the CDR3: TGTGCCATCAGTGAGGGGACGGAGGGGGCCAACGTCCTGACTTTC.

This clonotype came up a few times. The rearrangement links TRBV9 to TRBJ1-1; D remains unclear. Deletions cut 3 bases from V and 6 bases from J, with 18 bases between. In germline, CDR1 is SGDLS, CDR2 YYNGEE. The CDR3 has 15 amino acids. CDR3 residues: CASSANSRSSSEAFF. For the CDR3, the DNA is TGTGCCAGCAGCGCTAACAGCCGTTCCTCATCTGAAGCTTTCTTT.

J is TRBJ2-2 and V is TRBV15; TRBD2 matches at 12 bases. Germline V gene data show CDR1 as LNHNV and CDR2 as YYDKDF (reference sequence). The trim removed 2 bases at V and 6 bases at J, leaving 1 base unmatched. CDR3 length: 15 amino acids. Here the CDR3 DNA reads TGTGCCACCAGCAGACTAGCGGGAGGGCCCGGGGAGCTGTTTTTT. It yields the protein CATSRLAGGPGELFF.

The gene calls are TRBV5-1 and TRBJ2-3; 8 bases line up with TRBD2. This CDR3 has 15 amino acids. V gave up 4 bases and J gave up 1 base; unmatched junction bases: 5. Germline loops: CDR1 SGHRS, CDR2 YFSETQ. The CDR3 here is CASSLSGVGTDTQYF. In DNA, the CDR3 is TGCGCCAGCAGCCTTAGCGGGGTGGGCACAGATACGCAGTATTTT.

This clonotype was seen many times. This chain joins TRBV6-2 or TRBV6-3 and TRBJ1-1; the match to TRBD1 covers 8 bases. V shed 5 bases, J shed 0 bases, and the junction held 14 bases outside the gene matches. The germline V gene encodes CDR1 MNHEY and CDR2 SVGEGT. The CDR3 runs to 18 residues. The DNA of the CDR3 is TGTGCCAGCAGTAACCTCGGACAGGGTCAACCTTTGAACACTGAAGCTTTCTTT. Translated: CASSNLGQGQPLNTEAFF.

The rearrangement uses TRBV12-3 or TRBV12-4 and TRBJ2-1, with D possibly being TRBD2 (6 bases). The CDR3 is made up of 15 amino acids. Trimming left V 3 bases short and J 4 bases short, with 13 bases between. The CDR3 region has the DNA TGTGCCAGCAGTTTTGATGCGGGAACGTACAATGAGCAGTTCTTC. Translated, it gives CASSFDAGTYNEQFF.

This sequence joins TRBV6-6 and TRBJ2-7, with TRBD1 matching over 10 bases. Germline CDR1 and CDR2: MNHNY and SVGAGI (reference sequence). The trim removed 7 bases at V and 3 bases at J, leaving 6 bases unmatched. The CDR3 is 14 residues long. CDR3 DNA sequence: TGTGCCAGCATTCGGGACAGGGGTTACTACGAGCAGTACTTC. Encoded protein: CASIRDRGYYEQYF.

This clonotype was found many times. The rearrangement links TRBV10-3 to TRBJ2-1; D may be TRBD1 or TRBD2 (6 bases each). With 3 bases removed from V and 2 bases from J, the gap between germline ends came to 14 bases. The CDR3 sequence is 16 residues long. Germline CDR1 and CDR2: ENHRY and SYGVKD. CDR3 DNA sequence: TGTGCCATCAGTGAAGGCGGGACACACCCCTACAATGAGCAGTTCTTC. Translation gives CAISEGGTHPYNEQFF.

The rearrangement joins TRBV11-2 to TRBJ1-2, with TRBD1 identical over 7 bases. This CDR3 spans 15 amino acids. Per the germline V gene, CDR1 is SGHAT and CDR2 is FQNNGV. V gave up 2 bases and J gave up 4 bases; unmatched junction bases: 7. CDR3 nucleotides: TGTGCCAGCAGCTTACTGGAGGGACAGACCTATGGCTACACCTTC. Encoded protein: CASSLLEGQTYGYTF. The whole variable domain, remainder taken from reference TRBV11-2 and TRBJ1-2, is EAGVAQSPRYKIIEKRQSVAFWCNPISGHATLYWYQQILGQGPKLLIQFQNNGVVDDSQLPKDRFSAERLKGVDSTLKIQPAKLEDSAVYLCASSLLEGQTYGYTFGSGTRLTVV.

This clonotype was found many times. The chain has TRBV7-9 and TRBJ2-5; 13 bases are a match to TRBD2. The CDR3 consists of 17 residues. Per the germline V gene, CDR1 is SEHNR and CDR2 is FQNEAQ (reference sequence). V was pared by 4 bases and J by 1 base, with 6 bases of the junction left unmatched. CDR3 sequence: CASSSTSGRASQETQYF. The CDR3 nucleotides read TGTGCCAGCAGCTCCACTAGCGGGAGGGCCTCCCAAGAGACCCAGTACTTC.

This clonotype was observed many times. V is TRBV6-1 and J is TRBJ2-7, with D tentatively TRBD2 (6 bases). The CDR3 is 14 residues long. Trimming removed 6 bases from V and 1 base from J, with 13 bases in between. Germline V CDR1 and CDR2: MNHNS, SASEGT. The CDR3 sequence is CASRDGAGSYEQYV. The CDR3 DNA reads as TGTGCCAGCAGAGACGGGGCGGGGTCCTACGAGCAGTACGTC.

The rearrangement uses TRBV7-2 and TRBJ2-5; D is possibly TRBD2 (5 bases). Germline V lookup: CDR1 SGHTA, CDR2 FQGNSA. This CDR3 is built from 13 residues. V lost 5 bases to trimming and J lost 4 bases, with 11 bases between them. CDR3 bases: TGTGCCAGCAGCCGGGGAGAGCTAGAGACCCAGTACTTC. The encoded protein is CASSRGELETQYF.

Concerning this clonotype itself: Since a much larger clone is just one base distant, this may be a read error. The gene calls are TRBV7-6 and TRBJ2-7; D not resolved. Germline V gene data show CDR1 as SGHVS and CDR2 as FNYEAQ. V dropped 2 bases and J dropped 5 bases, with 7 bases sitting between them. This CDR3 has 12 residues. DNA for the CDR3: TGTGCCAGCAGCTTAACTCCCCACGAGCAGTACTTC. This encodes CASSLTPHEQYF.

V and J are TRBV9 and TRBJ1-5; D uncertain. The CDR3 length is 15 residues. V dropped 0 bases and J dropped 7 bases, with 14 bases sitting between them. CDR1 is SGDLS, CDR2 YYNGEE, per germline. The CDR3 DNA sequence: TGTGCCAGCAGCGTAGCTGGAGGGTTCGGGCAGCCCCAGCATTTT. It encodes CASSVAGGFGQPQHF.

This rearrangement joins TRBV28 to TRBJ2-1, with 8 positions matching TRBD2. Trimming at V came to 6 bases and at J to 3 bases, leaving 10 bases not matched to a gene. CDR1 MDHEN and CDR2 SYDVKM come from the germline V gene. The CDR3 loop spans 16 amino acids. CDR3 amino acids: CASSPGTRVIYNEQFF. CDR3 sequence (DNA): TGTGCCAGCAGCCCCGGGACTAGAGTTATCTACAATGAGCAGTTCTTC.

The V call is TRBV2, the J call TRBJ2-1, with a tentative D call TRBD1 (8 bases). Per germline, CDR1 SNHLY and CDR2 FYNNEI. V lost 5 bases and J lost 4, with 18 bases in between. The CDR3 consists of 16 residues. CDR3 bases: TGTGCCAGCAGTTCTAGCGGACAGGGTGCTTACAATGAGCAGTTCTTC. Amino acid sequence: CASSSSGQGAYNEQFF.

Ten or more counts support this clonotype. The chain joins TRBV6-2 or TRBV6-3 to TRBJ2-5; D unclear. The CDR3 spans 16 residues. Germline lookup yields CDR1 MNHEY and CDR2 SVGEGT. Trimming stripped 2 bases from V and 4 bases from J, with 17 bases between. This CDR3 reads CASSYVRRSVGETQYF. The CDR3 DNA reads TGTGCCAGCAGTTACGTTCGGCGCTCAGTGGGAGAGACCCAGTACTTC.

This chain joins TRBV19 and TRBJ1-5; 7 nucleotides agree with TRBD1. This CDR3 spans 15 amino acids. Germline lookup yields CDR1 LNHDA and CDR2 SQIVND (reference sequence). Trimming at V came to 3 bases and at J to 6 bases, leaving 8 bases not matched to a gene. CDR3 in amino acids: CASSIQGGVGQPQHF. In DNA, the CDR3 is TGTGCCAGTAGTATCCAAGGGGGCGTGGGTCAGCCCCAGCATTTT.

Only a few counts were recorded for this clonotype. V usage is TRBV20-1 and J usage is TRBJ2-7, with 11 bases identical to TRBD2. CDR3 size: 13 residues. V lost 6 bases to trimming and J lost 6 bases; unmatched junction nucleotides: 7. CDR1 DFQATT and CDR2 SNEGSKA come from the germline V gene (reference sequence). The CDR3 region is CSAVLAGDGEQYF. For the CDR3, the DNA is TGCAGTGCCGTACTAGCGGGAGACGGCGAGCAGTACTTC.

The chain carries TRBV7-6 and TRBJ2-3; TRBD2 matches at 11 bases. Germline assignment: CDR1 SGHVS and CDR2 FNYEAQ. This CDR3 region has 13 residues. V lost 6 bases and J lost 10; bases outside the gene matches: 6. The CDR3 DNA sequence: TGTGCCAGCAGTCCGGGACTAGCGGACCCGCAGTATTTT. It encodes CASSPGLADPQYF.

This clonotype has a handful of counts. The CDR3 protein is CASSFRPFNEQFF. DNA for the CDR3: TGTGCCAGCAGCTTCCGACCCTTCAATGAGCAGTTCTTC. The chain joins TRBV7-9 to TRBJ2-1; no definite D call. The CDR3 has 13 residues. Trimming left V 3 bases short and J 6 bases short, with 9 bases between. Germline V gene lookup returns CDR1 SEHNR and CDR2 FQNEAQ (reference sequence).